This T cell receptor beta chain was observed in a study of blood T cell repertoires in COVID-19. Study-wide background: Samples came from the United States, Italy and Spain, spanning acute and convalescent COVID-19. T cells, B-cell-depleted T cells, or PBMCs provided the cDNA or gDNA that served as material.

The J segment lost 7 bases and the V segment lost 0 bases, leaving 6 bases of the junction unmatched. The CDR3 totals 16 residues. CDR1 and CDR2 (germline): SGHAT, FQNNGV. Original processing notes: Estimation of nucleated cell counts was performed using reference gene primer amplification. Produced via immunoSEQ multiplex PCR; TCRdb's table is partial and in-frame only. V and J calls and clone size are as listed in that table; D and trimming were resolved from the DNA. In the table there are fewer than 250,000 clones, 83% of which are singletons. The sequenced material came from peripheral blood. J is TRBJ1-6 and V is TRBV11-2; 7 bases map to TRBD1. The receptor comes from a man aged 45-65 years with active or convalescent COVID-19. The CDR3 bases are TGTGCCAGCAGCTTAGATCCAGGGGGGTTAAATTCACCCCTCCACTTT. Residues: CASSLDPGGLNSPLHF.